The 30 T cell receptor beta chains in this list originate from one sample, sequenced in a study of tumor-infiltrating lymphocytes in oesophageal squamous cell carcinoma. A single record per CDR3 protein comes from TCRdb applying MiXCR to the PCR reads. The sample yields some 14,000 distinct CDR3 sequences, 45% to 50% seen once. The sequencing sample was made of esophageal tumor tissue. Receptors were obtained from a male donor with esophageal squamous cell carcinoma.

The chain is built from TRBV7-6 and TRBJ1-2; the match to TRBD1 covers 10 bases. The length of the CDR3 is 16 residues. V shed 1 base, J shed 5 bases, and the junction held 7 bases outside the gene matches. Germline V gives CDR1 SGHVS, CDR2 FNYEAQ. For the CDR3, the DNA is TGTGCCAGCAGCTTAGGCGACAGGGGGCAGCCATATGGCTACACCTTC. Protein sequence: CASSLGDRGQPYGYTF.

A word on this clonotype: Because the CDR3 is missing its conserved closing phenylalanine or tryptophan, this is likely a read error. The DNA is left out, because the CDR3 cannot be placed on it with certainty; the CDR3 is given as TCRdb lists it. The V and J genes are TRBV11-2 and TRBJ2-6; the D call TRBD2 from the table was never checked on the DNA. Ends included, the CDR3 has 20 residues. CDR1 and CDR2 from the germline V gene are SGHAT and FQNNGV. This CDR3 is CASSSFGLAGGGDNEQFFGA.

This clonotype appeared a few times. The V and J genes are TRBV24-1 and TRBJ2-1; D might be TRBD2 (5 bases). CDR3 length: 14 residues. Germline V gives CDR1 KGHDR, CDR2 SFDVKD. Trimming pared 4 bases from V and 9 bases from J, leaving 15 bases between. CDR3 in DNA: TGTGCCACCAGTGAGCGGGCCCCCATGGGTGAGCAGTTCTTC. It yields the protein CATSERAPMGEQFF.

The table lists this clonotype with many counts. The chain employs TRBV27 and TRBJ2-2; unclear D gene. Germline lookup yields CDR1 MNHEY and CDR2 SMNVEV (reference sequence). The CDR3 contains 13 residues. Trimming pared 7 bases from V and 6 bases from J, leaving 12 bases between. The CDR3 DNA follows: TGTGCCAGCACCTTTGTAGGATCCGGGGAGCTGTTTTTT. Translating it yields CASTFVGSGELFF.

This clonotype was observed at least ten times. It is likely a read error, because the conserved phenylalanine at the end of the CDR3 is missing. The limits of the CDR3 on the DNA are not certain, so only TCRdb's listed CDR3 is given. The rearrangement joins TRBV7-2 to TRBJ2-7; the table's TRBD1 call for D was not verified on the DNA. The CDR3 comprises 16 residues, both ends counted. The V gene's germline CDR1 is SGHTA and CDR2 FQGNSA. The chain's CDR3 is CASSLGRTNYGYTFGS.

This clonotype has a count of ten or more. J is TRBJ1-4 and V is TRBV5-5; D not resolved. Trimming removed 2 bases from V and 6 bases from J, with 17 bases in between. Germline CDR1 is SGHKS and CDR2 is YYEKEE (reference sequence). The length of the CDR3 is 16 residues. CDR3 bases: TGTGCCAGCAGCTTTTCCTGGACCCCTTTTGATGAAAAACTGTTTTTT. Translating it yields CASSFSWTPFDEKLFF.

The genes are TRBV11-3 and TRBJ2-1, with 9 bases identical to TRBD2. Matching the DNA end better, TRBJ2-5 makes the J call doubtful. This CDR3 is 18 amino acids long. CDR1 and CDR2 from the germline V gene are SGHNT and YENEEA. The CDR3: CASSPVGREGGPAKTQYF. In DNA, the CDR3 is TGTGCCAGCAGCCCTGTCGGGCGGGAGGGGGGCCCTGCCAAGACCCAGTACTTC.

The genes are TRBV28 and TRBJ2-3; possible D gene TRBD1, 7 bases. Germline V CDR1 and CDR2: MDHEN, SYDVKM. CDR3 size: 17 residues. V was clipped by 2 bases and J by 4 bases, with 19 bases between them. The CDR3 DNA follows: TGTGCCAGCAGTTTACAGGGGGGCGGGCCCGGAGCAGATACGCAGTATTTT. Translating gives CASSLQGGGPGADTQYF.

This clonotype was picked up a small number of times. This chain connects TRBV19 to TRBJ2-1, with D perhaps TRBD2 (6 bases). The DNA end is a closer match to TRBJ2-7, so the J assignment may be wrong. Looked up from germline, CDR1 is LNHDA and CDR2 is SQIVND (reference sequence). CDR3 size: 15 residues. CDR3 nucleotides: TGTGCCAGTAGTATCTCGGGGACGGGACTCAATGAGCAGTACTTC. Its translation: CASSISGTGLNEQYF.

The gene calls are TRBV10-3 and TRBJ1-6; 8 bases agree with TRBD1. CDR1 is ENHRY and CDR2 is SYGVKD in the germline V gene. The V segment lost 7 bases and the J segment 8 bases; nucleotides outside the gene matches: 4. CDR3 length equals 13 residues. The CDR3 loop is CAIKDREDSPLHF. The CDR3 DNA sequence: TGTGCCATCAAGGACAGGGAGGATTCACCCCTCCACTTT.

A few counts support this clonotype. The DNA of the CDR3 is TGTGCCAGCAGTCCGGGACGAATGAGGTCAGGTACGCAGTATTTT. Amino acid sequence: CASSPGRMRSGTQYF. This sequence joins TRBV27 and TRBJ2-3; D possibly matches TRBD1 or TRBD2 (5 bases each). There are 15 residues in the CDR3. Germline assignment: CDR1 MNHEY and CDR2 SMNVEV (reference sequence). V lost 5 bases, J lost 8 bases, and 20 bases lay in between.

The V and J genes are TRBV7-6 and TRBJ2-7; D is ambiguous. Trimming pared 1 base from V and 6 bases from J, leaving 13 bases between. Germline V gene lookup returns CDR1 SGHVS and CDR2 FNYEAQ. The CDR3 has 14 amino acids. CDR3 in amino acids: CASSLGGVGSEQYF. In DNA form, the CDR3 reads TGTGCCAGCAGCTTAGGAGGAGTAGGTTCCGAGCAGTACTTC.

The chain has TRBV6-1 and TRBJ2-5; possible D gene TRBD2, 5 bases. The V end was cut by 2 bases, the J end by 11 bases, with 12 bases between. This CDR3 is built from 12 residues. From germline, CDR1 is MNHNS and CDR2 SASEGT. CDR3 nucleotide sequence: TGTGCCAGCAGTGAAATAGGGAGAGAGCAGTACTTC. This encodes CASSEIGREQYF.

This clonotype was detected many times. At one boundary the junction diverges from the germline segment, which might be a read error. This chain connects TRBV12-3 or TRBV12-4 to TRBJ1-2; D not resolved. This CDR3 contains 11 residues. The CDR3: CASSRPPEFFF. The CDR3 bases are TGTGCCAGCAGTCGTCCGCCGGAATTCTTCTTC.

This chain joins TRBV7-6 and TRBJ2-3; 10 nucleotides align to TRBD1. Germline CDR1 reads SGHVS; CDR2 reads FNYEAQ. The CDR3 length is 16 residues. Trimming at V came to 4 bases and at J to 4 bases, leaving 8 bases not matched to a gene. CDR3: CASSWEPGQGSDTQYF. The CDR3 DNA sequence: TGTGCCAGCAGCTGGGAACCGGGACAGGGGTCAGATACGCAGTATTTT.

In this sample, this clonotype turned up many times. The CDR3 bases are TGTGCCAGTAGTAAAGGGACTAGCGGGAGTAATGAGCAGTTCTTC. This sequence encodes CASSKGTSGSNEQFF. V is TRBV19 and J is TRBJ2-1; 14 nucleotides line up with TRBD2. CDR1 is LNHDA, CDR2 SQIVND, per germline (reference sequence). V lost 4 bases and J lost 7; bases outside the gene matches: 3. The CDR3 length is 15 residues.

V is TRBV12-3 or TRBV12-4 and J is TRBJ2-1; TRBD2 matches at 7 bases. The CDR3 runs 15 residues. The trim removed 3 bases at V and 4 bases at J, leaving 6 bases unmatched. CDR3 loop: CASSFAGEAYNEQFF. The CDR3 DNA reads as TGTGCCAGCAGTTTTGCGGGAGAAGCGTACAATGAGCAGTTCTTC.

The V call is TRBV7-2, the J call TRBJ2-1; 8 nucleotides line up with TRBD2. The J segment lost 2 bases and the V segment lost 1 base, leaving 4 bases of the junction unmatched. Germline V gene data show CDR1 as SGHTA and CDR2 as FQGNSA. The CDR3 is made up of 16 amino acids. The CDR3 DNA reads TGTGCCAGCAGCTTAGGTCTAGCGGGCCCCTACAATGAGCAGTTCTTC. Translating gives CASSLGLAGPYNEQFF.

The CDR3 DNA is TGTGCCAGCAGTTACTCTGGAGAGACCCAGTACTTC. It is translated as CASSYSGETQYF. The V and J genes are TRBV6-8 and TRBJ2-3, with no clear D. Near its end, the DNA agrees better with TRBJ2-5, so the J call may be wrong. Germline V gene sequence: CDR1 MNHGY, CDR2 SAAAGT. The CDR3 loop spans 12 amino acids.

This clonotype was observed a few times. Compared with germline, one end of the junction differs, possibly owing to a read error. The gene calls are TRBV7-6 and TRBJ2-2; 8 bases fit TRBD1. CDR1 SGHVS and CDR2 FNYEAQ come from the germline V gene. CDR3 length equals 14 residues. The CDR3 reads CASSWDRTAGELFF. The DNA of the CDR3 is TGTGCTAGCAGCTGGGACAGGACCGCCGGGGAGCTGTTTTTT. Supplemented by reference TRBV7-6 and TRBJ2-2, the full variable domain reads GAGVSQSPRYKVTKRGQDVALRCDPISGHVSLYWYRQALGQGPEFLTYFNYEAQQDKSGLPNDRFSAERPEGSISTLTIQRTEQRDSAMYRCASSWDRTAGELFFGEGSRLTVL.

The J gene is TRBJ2-7, the V gene TRBV11-3, with a possible D match to TRBD2 (5 bases). The J call is uncertain, as TRBJ2-1 better fits the DNA end. CDR1 is SGHNT and CDR2 is YENEEA in the germline V gene. CDR3 length: 13 amino acids. The CDR3 spells CASSLATRNEQFF. The CDR3, as DNA: TGTGCCAGCAGCTTGGCCACTAGAAATGAGCAGTTCTTC.

The chain combines TRBV24-1 with TRBJ2-3; the D is unclear. V was cut by 9 bases and J by 2 bases, with 11 bases left in between. The germline CDR1 and CDR2 sequences are KGHDR and SFDVKD. The CDR3 length is 13 residues. The CDR3 DNA sequence: TGTGCCACCTACGACTTCTCCACAGATACGCAGTATTTT. It specifies CATYDFSTDTQYF.

Sample share makes this clonotype medium-sized. The V call is TRBV5-1, the J call TRBJ2-3; D is uncertain. Trimming left V 1 base short and J 1 base short, with 7 bases between. CDR3 length: 14 residues. Looked up from germline, CDR1 is SGHRS and CDR2 is YFSETQ. The CDR3: CASSLRSRTDTQYF. Here the CDR3 DNA reads TGCGCCAGCAGCTTGCGGAGTCGCACAGATACGCAGTATTTT.

V usage is TRBV7-6 and J usage is TRBJ2-6; D may match TRBD1 or TRBD2 (6 bases each). The J call may be incorrect, as the DNA end agrees better with TRBJ2-1. Germline CDR1 SGHVS, CDR2 FNYEAQ. There are 12 residues in the CDR3. The CDR3: CASSLGGYEQFF. DNA for the CDR3: TGTGCCAGCAGCTTGGGGGGCTATGAGCAGTTCTTC.

This chain joins TRBV9 and TRBJ2-7; 11 bases align to TRBD2. The DNA end is a closer match to TRBJ2-1, so the J assignment may be wrong. Looked up from germline, CDR1 is SGDLS and CDR2 is YYNGEE. CDR3 length: 15 amino acids. Written as DNA, the CDR3 is TGTGCCAGCAGCGTCACTAGCGGGAGATACAATGAGCAGTTCTTC. The encoded protein is CASSVTSGRYNEQFF.

This rearrangement joins TRBV9 to TRBJ2-3, with 10 bases identical to TRBD1. The J call may be wrong; the DNA end is better matched by TRBJ2-7. The germline CDR1 and CDR2 sequences are SGDLS and YYNGEE. This CDR3 region has 16 residues. The CDR3, as DNA: TGTGCCAGCAGTCATGACCGGGACAGGGGAAACAATGAGCAGTACTTC. Its protein product is CASSHDRDRGNNEQYF.

V gene TRBV9 combines with J gene TRBJ2-7; D tentatively fits TRBD1 or TRBD2 (5 bases each). V shed 6 bases and J shed 7 bases, with 11 bases lying between them. The CDR3 runs 11 residues. Looked up from germline, CDR1 is SGDLS and CDR2 is YYNGEE. The CDR3 DNA reads TGTGCCAGCAAGAGGGGCAATGAGCAGTACTTC. Its protein product is CASKRGNEQYF.

The rearrangement links TRBV11-2 to TRBJ2-5, with 7 positions matching TRBD2. The CDR3 runs 15 residues. Germline V gene sequence: CDR1 SGHAT, CDR2 FQNNGV. J gave up 11 bases and V 0 bases, and 12 bases lay outside the gene matches. CDR3 in amino acids: CASSLEGGVYNEQYF. The CDR3 nucleotides read TGTGCCAGCAGCTTAGAGGGAGGGGTCTACAATGAGCAGTACTTC.

This clonotype was seen at least ten times. One end of the junction varies from germline; a read error may be responsible. The chain combines TRBV28 with TRBJ2-4; D unresolved. This CDR3 spans 14 amino acids. Germline V gene sequence: CDR1 MDHEN, CDR2 SYDVKM. This CDR3 is CASSLRLRSSPLHF. The CDR3 DNA sequence: TGTGCCAGCAGTTTGCGTCTCCGTAGTTCACCCCTCCACTTC.

The rearrangement uses TRBV12-3 or TRBV12-4 and TRBJ1-1; D may be TRBD2 (5 bases). The J call may not be correct, given that the DNA end is closer to TRBJ2-7. This CDR3 has 13 residues. The CDR3 nucleotides read TGTGCCAGCCGAGGGCGTTTGGACTACGAGCAGTACTTC. This translates into CASRGRLDYEQYF.